Listed here are 28 T cell receptor beta chains from one sample, sequenced in a study of blood T cells in healthy people across ages. A second PCR, run for about 6 to 11 cycles, used a sample-barcoded 5' primer plus a J-beta primer mix. TCRdb processed the 5' RACE reads anew with MiXCR; each CDR3 protein has one entry. The table records some 800,000 distinct CDR3 sequences, roughly 25% of them present only once. The same data also contributed to another study, on T cells of mothers and their children.

Sequenced sample: blood. The receptors originated from a boy between 5 and 17 years old in good health.

In its sample, this clonotype was seen a few times. The chain carries TRBV5-4 and TRBJ2-2, with no clear D. Germline V gene data show CDR1 as SGHNT and CDR2 as YYREEE (reference sequence). The ends were cut back, 0 bases at V and 3 bases at J, with 6 bases in the middle. The CDR3 length is 14 residues. CDR3 loop: CASSLASDTGELFF. The CDR3 DNA reads TGTGCCAGCAGCTTGGCCTCAGACACCGGGGAGCTGTTTTTT. Using reference TRBV5-4 and TRBJ2-2 for the parts outside the CDR3, the full variable domain is ETGVTQSPTHLIKTRGQQVTLRCSSQSGHNTVSWYQQALGQGPQFIFQYYREEENGRGNFPPRFSGLQFPNYSSELNVNALELDDSALYLCASSLASDTGELFFGEGSRLTVL.

This clonotype was seen only a few times. V is TRBV12-3 or TRBV12-4 and J is TRBJ2-5; 9 nucleotides align to TRBD1. The J segment lost 5 bases and the V segment lost 6 bases, leaving 10 bases of the junction unmatched. There are 15 residues in the CDR3. In nucleotides, the CDR3 is TGTGCCAGCAGACCTCGATCTGGACAGGGGGAGACCCAGTACTTC. This sequence encodes CASRPRSGQGETQYF.

This clonotype has more than one count but fewer than ten. The chain uses TRBV3-1 and TRBJ1-1, with D possibly being TRBD1 (5 bases). Between the trimmed V and J ends, which lost 5 bases and 5 bases, there was a span of 27 bases. Germline assignment: CDR1 LGHDT and CDR2 YNNKEL (reference sequence). The CDR3 sequence is 18 residues long. The CDR3 DNA sequence: TGTGCCAGCAGCGACGTACAAGAGCGGTGGCAGGGTAGAACTGAAGCTTTCTTT. It is translated as CASSDVQERWQGRTEAFF.

V and J are TRBV20-1 and TRBJ2-5; TRBD2 is a possible D gene (5 bases). The J call may be wrong; the DNA end is better matched by TRBJ2-7. Looked up from germline, CDR1 is DFQATT and CDR2 is SNEGSKA (reference sequence). CDR3 size: 14 residues. Here the CDR3 DNA reads TGCAGTGCTCATTCGGCAGGCGCGGGCTACGAGCAGTACTTC. This sequence encodes CSAHSAGAGYEQYF.

The chain combines TRBV7-2 with TRBJ2-7, with D perhaps matching TRBD2 (7 bases). CDR3 size: 14 residues. Germline V lookup: CDR1 SGHTA, CDR2 FQGNSA. V gave up 2 bases and J gave up 6 bases, with 14 bases separating them. The CDR3 coding sequence is TGTGCCAGCAGCTTAATGGGCGGGGGCTTCGAGCAGTACTTC. Amino acids: CASSLMGGGFEQYF.

Only a few counts were recorded for this clonotype. The chain employs TRBV28 and TRBJ1-5; no reliable D call. Germline V gene sequence: CDR1 MDHEN, CDR2 SYDVKM. The germline V and J ends were trimmed by 4 bases and 0 bases, with 10 bases remaining between them. This CDR3 region has 15 residues. DNA of the CDR3: TGTGCCAGCAGTTATGGAGGGCTTAGCAATCAGCCCCAGCATTTT. Translating gives CASSYGGLSNQPQHF.

This clonotype has a handful of counts. At one boundary the junction diverges from the germline segment, which might be a read error. This chain connects TRBV7-7 to TRBJ2-3, with D uncertain. Germline CDR1 SSHAT, CDR2 FNYEAQ (reference sequence). The CDR3 covers 14 residues. The CDR3 DNA follows: TGTGCTAGCAGCTCCACCCCATGGTCAGATACGCAGTATTTT. Amino acids: CASSSTPWSDTQYF.

The gene calls are TRBV20-1 and TRBJ2-3, with a possible D match to TRBD1 (6 bases). Trimming took 8 bases from V and 1 from J, leaving 13 bases between them. Germline CDR1 and CDR2: DFQATT and SNEGSKA (reference sequence). The CDR3 length is 13 residues. The chain's CDR3 is CSPRRTGTDTQYF. CDR3 nucleotides: TGCAGTCCGCGGCGGACAGGCACAGATACGCAGTATTTT.

Only a few counts were recorded for this clonotype. In DNA form, the CDR3 reads TGCAGTGCTATTGGGGGGCCGACCCAAGAGACCCAGTACTTC. Amino acids: CSAIGGPTQETQYF. The rearrangement uses TRBV20-1 and TRBJ2-5; the D call may be TRBD1 or TRBD2 (6 bases each). Germline lookup yields CDR1 DFQATT and CDR2 SNEGSKA (reference sequence). Trimming removed 4 bases at V and 1 base at J, with 13 bases between. This CDR3 is 14 amino acids long.

This rearrangement joins TRBV5-1 to TRBJ1-1; 9 nucleotides match TRBD1. The CDR3 is 14 residues long. Germline values: CDR1 SGHRS, CDR2 YFSETQ. The V and J ends lost 3 bases and 5 bases, in that order; junction bases with no gene match: 5. The CDR3, as DNA: TGCGCCAGCAGCTGGACAGGGGCGGGGACTGAAGCTTTCTTT. Amino acids: CASSWTGAGTEAFF.

This chain joins TRBV14 and TRBJ1-4; perhaps TRBD1 as D (6 bases). Germline lookup yields CDR1 SGHDN and CDR2 FVKESK. The CDR3 is 16 amino acids. Trimming cost V 5 bases and J 0 bases, with 13 bases left between them. CDR3 nucleotides: TGTGCCAGCAGCGCCCAAGGGGGGGCAACTAATGAAAAACTGTTTTTT. Its protein is CASSAQGGATNEKLFF.

This clonotype was counted a few times. The gene calls are TRBV5-1 and TRBJ1-4; possible D gene TRBD1, 5 bases. The germline V gene has CDR1 SGHRS and CDR2 YFSETQ. V was clipped by 4 bases and J by 8 bases, with 15 bases between them. The CDR3 has 14 residues. The CDR3 DNA sequence: TGCGCCAGCAGCGGGGACGCGACGAGAGAAAAACTGTTTTTT. Amino acid sequence: CASSGDATREKLFF.

This clonotype was observed a few times. The V and J genes are TRBV5-1 and TRBJ1-1; D perhaps matches TRBD1 (6 bases). The CDR3 is 13 residues long. The germline CDR1 and CDR2 sequences are SGHRS and YFSETQ. The germline V and J ends were trimmed by 7 bases and 3 bases, with 13 bases remaining between them. The CDR3 DNA sequence: TGCGCCAGCTCTGGCAACAGGGACACTGAAGCTTTCTTT. Translation gives CASSGNRDTEAFF.

In its sample, this clonotype was seen once. The chain links TRBV27 to TRBJ2-5; TRBD2 matches at 8 bases. Germline CDR1 MNHEY, CDR2 SMNVEV (reference sequence). The CDR3 contains 17 residues. V shed 4 bases, J shed 4 bases, and the junction held 14 bases outside the gene matches. The CDR3 loop is CASSSSRTSSQAETQYF. CDR3 bases: TGTGCCAGCAGTTCCTCTCGGACTAGCAGTCAAGCAGAGACCCAGTACTTC.

The chain combines TRBV7-9 with TRBJ2-7; 7 positions agree with TRBD2. With V trimmed by 3 bases and J by 2 bases, 10 bases remained unmatched. Germline lookup yields CDR1 SEHNR and CDR2 FQNEAQ (reference sequence). This CDR3 is 16 amino acids long. In nucleotides, the CDR3 is TGTGCCAGCAGCTTCTCAAGGGCTAGCGGAGCCTACGAGCAGTACTTC. This codes for CASSFSRASGAYEQYF.

This clonotype was picked up a small number of times. This rearrangement joins TRBV5-1 to TRBJ2-7; D may be TRBD2 (5 bases). CDR3 length: 12 residues. Germline V CDR1 and CDR2: SGHRS, YFSETQ. The V and J ends lost 4 bases and 6 bases respectively, with 11 bases between them. CDR3 nucleotides: TGCGCCAGCAGCCGGGATCGGGCCGAGCAGTACTTC. It yields the protein CASSRDRAEQYF.

This clonotype appeared a few times. V usage is TRBV27 and J usage is TRBJ1-4; TRBD1 matches 11 bases. The V segment lost 6 bases and the J segment 6 bases; nucleotides outside the gene matches: 15. This CDR3 comprises 18 residues. CDR1 and CDR2 (germline): MNHEY, SMNVEV (reference sequence). This CDR3 reads CASRGQGGIGRVHEKLFF. The CDR3 DNA follows: TGTGCCAGCAGGGGACAGGGGGGGATTGGGAGAGTGCATGAAAAACTGTTTTTT.

The V call is TRBV29-1, the J call TRBJ2-7; the match to TRBD1 covers 8 bases. CDR1 and CDR2 from the germline V gene are SQVTM and ANQGSEA. With V trimmed by 4 bases and J by 5 bases, 4 bases remained unmatched. This CDR3 is 12 amino acids long. The CDR3, as DNA: TGCAGCGTTGGAGACAGGGGCCACGAGCAGTACTTC. Protein sequence: CSVGDRGHEQYF.

This clonotype was picked up a small number of times. The genes are TRBV9 and TRBJ2-2; maybe TRBD2 (5 bases). Germline loops: CDR1 SGDLS, CDR2 YYNGEE. The CDR3 extends over 13 amino acids. The germline V and J ends were trimmed by 2 bases and 4 bases, with 6 bases remaining between them. CDR3 nucleotides: TGTGCCAGCAGCGTGGGAGCCACCGGGGAGCTGTTTTTT. Its protein is CASSVGATGELFF.

This clonotype appeared a few times. The V call is TRBV4-1, the J call TRBJ2-1; TRBD2 matches at 10 bases. V gave up 1 base and J gave up 1 base; unmatched junction bases: 7. There are 18 residues in the CDR3. CDR1 is MGHRA, CDR2 YSYEKL, per germline. The CDR3 coding sequence is TGCGCCAGCAGCCAAGGGGGCCTAGCGGGAGTTTCCTACAATGAGCAGTTCTTC. As protein: CASSQGGLAGVSYNEQFF.

This clonotype was seen more than once but under ten times. The rearrangement links TRBV6-5 to TRBJ1-2; D uncertain. The germline CDR1 and CDR2 sequences are MNHEY and SVGAGI. V was trimmed by 5 bases and J by 6 bases, leaving 16 bases between them. This CDR3 has 14 amino acids. This chain's CDR3 is CASSPDWADNGYTF. DNA of the CDR3: TGTGCCAGCAGTCCGGACTGGGCCGACAATGGCTACACCTTC.

At least ten counts were recorded for this clonotype. The rearrangement joins TRBV10-3 to TRBJ2-5; D is perhaps TRBD1 (6 bases). Germline assignment: CDR1 ENHRY and CDR2 SYGVKD. V was shortened by 3 bases and J by 2 bases, with 7 bases between the two germline ends. The CDR3 contains 13 residues. CDR3 nucleotide sequence: TGTGCCATCAGTGAAACAGGGCAAGAGACCCAGTACTTC. It encodes CAISETGQETQYF.

Ten or more counts support this clonotype. V gene TRBV28 combines with J gene TRBJ2-1, with D hard to call. From germline, CDR1 is MDHEN and CDR2 SYDVKM. This CDR3 has 15 residues. V was clipped by 7 bases and J by 0 bases, with 13 bases between them. The CDR3 spells CASTQGVSSYNEQFF. Written as DNA, the CDR3 is TGTGCCAGCACCCAAGGAGTGAGCTCCTACAATGAGCAGTTCTTC.

The chain recombines TRBV28 with TRBJ2-7; TRBD1 is a possible D gene (6 bases). V lost 5 bases, J lost 5 bases, and 19 bases lay in between. Germline CDR1 reads MDHEN; CDR2 reads SYDVKM. The CDR3 consists of 15 residues. The CDR3 DNA is TGTGCCAGCAGTACCGGGCCAGGGGTAATCGACGAGCAGTACTTC. This translates into CASSTGPGVIDEQYF.

In regard to this clonotype: The conserved phenylalanine or tryptophan normally closing the CDR3 is absent here, so this likely arose from a read error. This chain's CDR3 is CASSRAGQTRETQYL. DNA for the CDR3: TGTGCCAGCAGCCGAGCGGGACAGACACGGGAGACCCAGTACCTC. The chain carries TRBV28 and TRBJ2-5; D may correspond to TRBD1 or TRBD2 (7 bases each). This CDR3 contains 15 residues. The ends were cut back, 6 bases at V and 5 bases at J, with 19 bases in the middle. In germline, CDR1 is MDHEN, CDR2 SYDVKM.

The rearrangement joins TRBV12-3 or TRBV12-4 to TRBJ1-5; D perhaps matches TRBD1 (5 bases). V lost 3 bases and J lost 7, with 13 bases in between. The CDR3 covers 14 residues. The CDR3 DNA reads TGTGCCAGCAGTTTGGGGGGGAGGGAACAGCCCCAGCATTTT. Its translation is CASSLGGREQPQHF.

This clonotype was detected only a few times. CDR3 nucleotide sequence: TGTGCCATCAGGGGGACAGGCGTGGACACTGAAGCTTTCTTT. The encoded protein is CAIRGTGVDTEAFF. This sequence joins TRBV10-3 and TRBJ1-1; 8 bases are a match to TRBD1. Losses at the gene ends were 6 bases for V and 3 bases for J; bases not matched to a gene: 6. CDR1 is ENHRY and CDR2 is SYGVKD in the germline V gene. The CDR3 consists of 14 residues.

CDR3 nucleotides: TGCAGTGCTAGAGTCTTGAGGGGAAGACAAGAGACCCAGTACTTC. Amino acids: CSARVLRGRQETQYF. This chain uses TRBV20-1 with TRBJ2-5; the D call may be TRBD1 or TRBD2 (5 bases each). Trimming stripped 1 base from V and 2 bases from J, with 14 bases between. Germline V gene sequence: CDR1 DFQATT, CDR2 SNEGSKA (reference sequence). This CDR3 has 15 residues.